This record looks at one TCR beta chain sequence and its context. Its antigen is unknown. Amplification of TCR beta CDR3 regions used RNA as the template. Primed by the HTBI set, a first-round RT-PCR was run on the TCR CDR3. MiXCR, applied by TCRdb to the multiplex PCR reads, yields one record per CDR3 protein. The repertoire consists of more than 500,000 distinct CDR3 sequences, with 15% to 20% occurring once and the leading ten covering approximately 30%. These data come from a study of T cells in Graves' hyperthyroidism and ophthalmopathy. Patients were excluded because of uncontrolled infection, other autoimmune disease, pregnancy or lactation. Study-level points and caveats: In the analysis, a 13 V-J model separated ophthalmopathy from stable hyperthyroidism.

Sequencing used blood. The sequence was collected from a woman aged 25-40 years with Graves' ophthalmopathy.

The CDR3 here is CSGKRTGTRSYEQYF. CDR3 sequence (DNA): TGCAGCGGGAAACGGACAGGGACACGCTCCTACGAGCAGTACTTC. V is TRBV29-1 and J is TRBJ2-7, with TRBD1 matching 8 bases. Germline lookup yields CDR1 SQVTM and CDR2 ANQGSEA. This CDR3 comprises 15 residues. The ends lost 7 bases at V and 0 bases at J; junction bases unmatched: 11.